This T cell receptor beta chain is drawn from a study of blood T cell repertoires in COVID-19. The ends lost 1 base at V and 7 bases at J; junction bases unmatched: 4. The CDR3 contains 14 residues. Germline V gene data show CDR1 as MGHRA and CDR2 as YSYEKL. The protocol was immunoSEQ multiplex PCR, while the TCRdb copy is restricted to in-frame clones and leaves out a portion. This table has around 11,000 clones, 70% to 90% appearing once. V usage is TRBV4-1 and J usage is TRBJ2-1, with TRBD2 matching over 7 bases. The TCR originated in a man aged 25 to 40 with active or convalescent COVID-19. The sequenced sample was peripheral blood. The CDR3 protein is CASSQGERGNEQFF. The CDR3 nucleotides read TGCGCCAGCAGCCAAGGAGAGCGGGGAAATGAGCAGTTCTTC.